One and the same sample provided the 7 T cell receptor beta chains below, sequenced in a study of post-analysis software for immune sequencing data. Study outcomes and limitations: About five TRBV segments appeared more often in patients than in controls, and TRBV5-6, TRBV5-1 and TRBV20-1 were among these.

These TCRs' antigens remain unknown. Unique molecular identifiers featured in each of the TCR beta cDNA libraries. MiXCR, applied by TCRdb to the PCR reads, yields one record per CDR3 protein. The sample has hundreds of thousands of distinct CDR3 sequences, roughly 29% seen once; the top ten hold more than 0.45%. Sequenced material: blood. These receptors were obtained from a girl under 18 with multiple sclerosis.

The chain combines TRBV12-3 or TRBV12-4 with TRBJ2-3; 7 positions agree with TRBD2. The V segment lost 6 bases and the J segment 6 bases; nucleotides outside the gene matches: 9. The CDR3 is 14 amino acids. The CDR3 DNA reads as TGTGCCAGCAGAGCCACCACTAGCGCCGATACGCAGTATTTT. This sequence encodes CASRATTSADTQYF.

This clonotype has a handful of counts. The rearrangement joins TRBV28 to TRBJ2-3; the D is unclear. The germline V gene has CDR1 MDHEN and CDR2 SYDVKM. With 6 bases removed from V and 2 bases from J, the gap between germline ends came to 27 bases. The CDR3 contains 19 residues. Here the CDR3 DNA reads TGTGCCAGCAGCAACCTGGGCCTGCGGACCTTCTTAAACACAGATACGCAGTATTTT. This codes for CASSNLGLRTFLNTDTQYF.

This clonotype was seen more than once but under ten times. V and J are TRBV5-6 and TRBJ2-1; a possible D gene is TRBD1 (7 bases). The germline V gene has CDR1 SGHDT and CDR2 YYEEEE. The CDR3 consists of 16 residues. Deletions cut 0 bases from V and 3 bases from J, with 13 bases between. CDR3 sequence reads: CASSLGRGPFYNEQFF. In DNA, the CDR3 is TGTGCCAGCAGCTTGGGGAGGGGGCCTTTCTACAATGAGCAGTTCTTC. Full variable domain (rest looked up from reference TRBV5-6 and TRBJ2-1): DAGVTQSPTHLIKTRGQQVTLRCSPKSGHDTVSWYQQALGQGPQFIFQYYEEEERQRGNFPDRFSGHQFPNYSSELNVNALLLGDSALYLCASSLGRGPFYNEQFFGPGTRLTVL.

This clonotype was seen only a few times. CDR3 nucleotides: TGTGCCACCAGCAATGGGCTTTTGAGCAATCAGCCCCAGCATTTT. Translated, it gives CATSNGLLSNQPQHF. The chain carries TRBV15 and TRBJ1-5; D is ambiguous. V gave up 4 bases and J gave up 1 base, with 11 bases separating them. From germline, CDR1 is LNHNV and CDR2 YYDKDF (reference sequence). This CDR3 comprises 15 residues.

This CDR3 is CASSPYGPGTATTDTQYF. CDR3 nucleotides: TGTGCCAGCAGCCCCTATGGCCCCGGGACAGCCACCACAGATACGCAGTATTTT. V is TRBV7-2 and J is TRBJ2-3; TRBD1 matches at 7 bases. The V gene end was trimmed by 5 bases and the J gene end by 2 bases; junction bases not matched to a gene: 16. Germline loops: CDR1 SGHTA, CDR2 FQGNSA. This CDR3 spans 18 amino acids.

There are a few counts of this clonotype. V gene TRBV9 combines with J gene TRBJ2-3, with 8 positions matching TRBD1. V lost 4 bases, J lost 7 bases, and 14 bases stayed unmatched. This CDR3 is 16 amino acids long. CDR1 SGDLS and CDR2 YYNGEE come from the germline V gene. DNA of the CDR3: TGTGCCAGCAGCTTCGGGACAGGCCGCGTCGGAAATACGCAGTATTTT. Its protein product is CASSFGTGRVGNTQYF. The full variable domain, in which reference TRBV9 and TRBJ2-3 provide the parts outside the CDR3, is DSGVTQTPKHLITATGQRVTLRCSPRSGDLSVYWYQQSLDQGLQFLIQYYNGEERAKGNILERFSAQQFPDLHSELNLSSLELGDSALYFCASSFGTGRVGNTQYFGPGTRLTVL.

J is TRBJ1-1 and V is TRBV10-3; 11 nucleotides line up with TRBD1. This CDR3 contains 16 residues. Trimming removed 5 bases from V and 1 base from J; junction bases left unmatched: 6. In germline, CDR1 is ENHRY, CDR2 SYGVKD. CDR3 nucleotides: TGTGCCATCAGTAACGGACAGGGGGCTGGGAACACTGAAGCTTTCTTT. This translates into CAISNGQGAGNTEAFF.